The 9 T cell receptor beta chains below come from one sample, sequenced in a study of cytomegalovirus exposure and HLA in healthy donors. PCR was performed using 60 Vbeta and 13 Jbeta primers. The table came from immunoSEQ multiplex PCR; TCRdb's copy has only in-frame clones and leaves some out. The profile shows about 150,000 clones, about four fifths of them singletons. The specimen sequenced was PBMCs. The receptors were gathered from a man aged 18 to 35 in good health and CMV-seronegative.

The sample holds one count of this clone. The chain combines TRBV5-6 with TRBJ1-1; 10 bases are a match to TRBD1. Germline V lookup: CDR1 SGHDT, CDR2 YYEEEE. The V and J ends lost 0 bases and 2 bases, in that order; junction bases with no gene match: 1. The CDR3 is 15 residues long. The CDR3 protein is CASSLGDRGNTEAFF. The DNA for the CDR3 is TGTGCCAGCAGCTTGGGGGACAGGGGCAACACTGAAGCTTTCTTT.

The rearrangement links TRBV19 to TRBJ1-3; TRBD1 matches 9 bases. The CDR3 loop spans 15 amino acids. Germline lookup yields CDR1 LNHDA and CDR2 SQIVND (reference sequence). Trimming cost V 3 bases and J 1 base; bases outside gene matches: 1. The CDR3 region is CASSMGTGSGNTIYF. In DNA, the CDR3 is TGTGCCAGTAGTATGGGGACAGGGTCTGGAAACACCATATATTTT.

The CDR3: CASSALAGGSTDTQYF. DNA of the CDR3: TGTGCCAGCAGCGCCCTGGCGGGGGGAAGCACAGATACGCAGTATTTT. V gene TRBV4-2 combines with J gene TRBJ2-3, with 8 nucleotides matching TRBD2. V gave up 5 bases and J gave up 0 bases; unmatched junction bases: 7. Germline-derived CDR1 and CDR2 are LGHNA and YNFKEQ. The CDR3 has 16 residues.

Here the CDR3 reads CASSKRPWEGYTF. In nucleotides, the CDR3 is TGCGCCAGCAGCAAAAGACCTTGGGAGGGCTACACCTTC. This chain links TRBV5-1 with TRBJ1-2; D gene ambiguous. Germline assignment: CDR1 SGHRS and CDR2 YFSETQ. CDR3 length equals 13 residues. The V and J ends lost 4 bases and 8 bases respectively, with 15 bases between them.

The V call is TRBV29-1, the J call TRBJ2-3, with 10 bases lining up with TRBD1. CDR3 size: 14 residues. Germline trimming cut 4 bases from V and 3 bases from J; bases unmatched to any gene: 4. Germline V gene lookup returns CDR1 SQVTM and CDR2 ANQGSEA. This CDR3 reads CSVGDRGRTDTQYF. CDR3 bases: TGCAGCGTTGGCGACAGGGGGCGAACAGATACGCAGTATTTT.

The chain has TRBV11-2 and TRBJ2-5; D possibly corresponds to TRBD2 (7 bases). Germline V gene lookup returns CDR1 SGHAT and CDR2 FQNNGV. The germline V and J ends were trimmed by 3 bases and 2 bases, with 16 bases remaining between them. The CDR3 sequence is 16 residues long. CDR3 in DNA: TGTGCCAGCAGCTTCGGGGGGCAAGGTTCACAAGAGACCCAGTACTTC. Translated: CASSFGGQGSQETQYF.

This chain uses TRBV10-3 with TRBJ2-7; a possible D gene is TRBD1 (5 bases). Trimming removed 4 bases from V and 6 bases from J, with 13 bases in between. Germline V gene sequence: CDR1 ENHRY, CDR2 SYGVKD. This CDR3 contains 13 residues. The CDR3 loop reads CAISGLQGGEQYV. The CDR3 DNA is TGTGCCATCAGTGGTCTTCAGGGCGGCGAGCAGTACGTC.

The chain carries TRBV20-1 and TRBJ1-2; D uncertain. This CDR3 comprises 9 residues. Germline loops: CDR1 DFQATT, CDR2 SNEGSKA (reference sequence). The DNA for the CDR3 is TGCAATTCCCTAGGAGGCTACACCTTC. Residues: CNSLGGYTF.

This clone turned up a few times. The genes are TRBV5-4 and TRBJ1-2; 9 bases align to TRBD1. This CDR3 is 14 amino acids long. Germline trimming cut 5 bases from V and 5 bases from J; bases unmatched to any gene: 7. Germline V gives CDR1 SGHNT, CDR2 YYREEE (reference sequence). CDR3 DNA sequence: TGTGCCAGCAGGTTGAGACAGGGGGTTTATGGCTACACCTTC. It is translated as CASRLRQGVYGYTF. Full variable domain (outside the CDR3, taken from reference TRBV5-4 and TRBJ1-2): ETGVTQSPTHLIKTRGQQVTLRCSSQSGHNTVSWYQQALGQGPQFIFQYYREEENGRGNFPPRFSGLQFPNYSSELNVNALELDDSALYLCASRLRQGVYGYTFGSGTRLTVV.